This T cell receptor (beta chain) derives from a study of blood T cell repertoires in COVID-19. Across the whole study: Acute and convalescent COVID-19 specimens originated in the United States, Italy and Spain.

The method was immunoSEQ multiplex PCR; TCRdb's version includes in-frame clones alone and lacks a portion of them. The sample includes 45,000 to 70,000 clones, around 80% of them seen just once. As for this clone: Other DNA sequences in this specimen translate into the identical CDR3.

Trimming pared 0 bases from V and 5 bases from J, leaving 14 bases between. CDR3 length equals 15 residues. Germline loops: CDR1 SGHRS, CDR2 YFSETQ. The TCR sequence derives from a man between 60 and 70 years old with acute or convalescent COVID-19. Sequencing input: peripheral blood. V usage is TRBV5-1 and J usage is TRBJ2-5; perhaps TRBD2 as D (7 bases). CDR3 sequence: CASSLEGRGGETQYF. For the CDR3, the DNA is TGCGCCAGCAGCTTGGAGGGCAGGGGAGGGGAGACCCAGTACTTC.